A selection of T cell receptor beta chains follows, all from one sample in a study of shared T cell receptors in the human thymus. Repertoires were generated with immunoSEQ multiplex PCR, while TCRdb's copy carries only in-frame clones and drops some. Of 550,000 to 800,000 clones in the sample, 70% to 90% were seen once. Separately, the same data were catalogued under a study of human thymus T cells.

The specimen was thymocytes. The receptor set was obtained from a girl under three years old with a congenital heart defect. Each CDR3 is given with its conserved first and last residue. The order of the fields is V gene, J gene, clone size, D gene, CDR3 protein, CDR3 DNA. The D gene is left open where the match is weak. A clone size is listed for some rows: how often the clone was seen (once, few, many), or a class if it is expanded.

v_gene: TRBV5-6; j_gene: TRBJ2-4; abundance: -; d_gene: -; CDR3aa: CASSLARVAKNIQYF; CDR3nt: TGTGCCAGCAGCTTGGCCAGGGTAGCCAAAAACATTCAGTACTTC
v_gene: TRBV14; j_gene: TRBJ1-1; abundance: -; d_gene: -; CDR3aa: CASSPHRRGFVPEAFF; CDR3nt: TGTGCCAGCAGCCCACACAGAAGAGGGTTCGTCCCTGAAGCTTTCTTT
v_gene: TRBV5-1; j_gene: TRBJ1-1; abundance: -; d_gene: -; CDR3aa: CASSLRGTEAFF; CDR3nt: TGCGCCAGCAGCTTGAGAGGCACTGAAGCTTTCTTT
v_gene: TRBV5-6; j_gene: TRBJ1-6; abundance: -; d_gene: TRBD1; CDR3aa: CASSLARTRGRGNSPLHF; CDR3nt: TGTGCCAGCAGCCTGGCCCGGACCAGGGGGCGCGGGAATTCACCCCTCCACTTT
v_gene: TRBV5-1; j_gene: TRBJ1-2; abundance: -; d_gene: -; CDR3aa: CASSLGLPYGYTF; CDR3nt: TGCGCCAGCAGCTTGGGTCTACCCTATGGCTACACCTTC
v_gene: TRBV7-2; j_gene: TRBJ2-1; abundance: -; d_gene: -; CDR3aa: CASSEDSGDNEQFF; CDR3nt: TGTGCCAGCAGCGAGGACTCAGGAGACAATGAGCAGTTCTTC
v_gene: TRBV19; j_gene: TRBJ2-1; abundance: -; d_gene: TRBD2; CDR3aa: CASSIGGSGGPYNEQFF; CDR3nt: TGTGCCAGTAGTATAGGAGGGAGCGGGGGACCCTACAATGAGCAGTTCTTC
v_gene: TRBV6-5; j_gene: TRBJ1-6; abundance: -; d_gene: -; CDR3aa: CASSSANSPLHF; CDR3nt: TGTGCCAGCAGTTCCGCGAATTCACCCCTCCACTTT
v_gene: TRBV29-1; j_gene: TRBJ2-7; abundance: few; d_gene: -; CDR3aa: CSAALGDSTYEQYF; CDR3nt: TGCAGCGCCGCCTTAGGGGACTCCACCTACGAGCAGTACTTC
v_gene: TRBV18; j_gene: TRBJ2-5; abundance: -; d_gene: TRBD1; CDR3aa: CASSPPGQGGWETQYF; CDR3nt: TGTGCCAGCTCACCACCGGGACAGGGGGGATGGGAGACCCAGTACTTC
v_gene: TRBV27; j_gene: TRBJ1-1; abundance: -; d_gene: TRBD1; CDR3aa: CASSLLVGGNTEAFF; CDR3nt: TGTGCCAGCAGTTTATTGGTAGGGGGCAACACTGAAGCTTTCTTT
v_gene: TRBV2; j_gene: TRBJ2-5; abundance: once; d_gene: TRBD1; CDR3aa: CARKRKGAGIETQYF; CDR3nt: TGTGCCAGAAAAAGGAAGGGGGCAGGAATCGAGACCCAGTACTTC
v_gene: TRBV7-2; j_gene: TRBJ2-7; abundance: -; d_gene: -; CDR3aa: CASSPQSPGSYEQYF; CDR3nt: TGTGCCAGCAGTCCCCAGTCCCCTGGCTCCTACGAGCAGTACTTC
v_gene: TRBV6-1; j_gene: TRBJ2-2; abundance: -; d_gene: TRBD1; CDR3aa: CASRDRGPDTGELFF; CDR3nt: TGTGCCAGCAGAGACAGGGGCCCAGACACCGGGGAGCTGTTTTTT
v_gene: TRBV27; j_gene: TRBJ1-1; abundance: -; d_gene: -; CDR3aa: CASSRRKNTEAFF; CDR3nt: TGTGCCAGCAGTCGGCGGAAGAACACTGAAGCTTTCTTT